This T cell receptor beta chain was obtained from a study of T-cell reconstitution after alpha-beta-depleted transplantation in children. General study findings and limits: Reportedly, only several hundred clones from non-depleted graft cells drove alpha-beta T-cell counts at about two months. In some patients, recipient T cells and intrathymic progenitors surviving conditioning explained high day-60 diversity. When one year had passed after transplant, most T-cell counts and diversity came from newly produced T cells.

This clonotype was observed many times. Its antigen is unidentified. V lost 7 bases to trimming and J lost 1 base, with 20 bases between them. Germline CDR1 is SGHAT and CDR2 is FQDESV (reference sequence). This CDR3 is 18 amino acids long. The TCRbeta library incorporated unique molecular identifiers. TCRdb recomputed calls from the PCR reads with MiXCR, one row per CDR3 protein. The sample contains approximately 150,000 distinct CDR3 sequences, around 8.8% of which appear only once. Specimen: PBMCs, mostly from graft donor cells, collected 180 days after TCRalphabeta/CD19-depleted stem cell transplant. The receptor comes from a female patient aged 2-15 years who had a stem cell transplant for congenital amegakaryocytic thrombocytopenia, so the T cells may come from the graft donor. The chain has TRBV11-1 and TRBJ2-6, with a possible D match to TRBD2 (6 bases). CDR3 DNA: TGTGCCAGCACCCAAGTGGGGGGATCCAAATCTGGGGCCAACGTCCTGACTTTC. It specifies CASTQVGGSKSGANVLTF.